The rows below give T cell receptor beta chains drawn from one sample of a study of T cells after yellow fever vaccination. TCRdb re-analysed the 5' RACE reads in MiXCR, keeping a single row per CDR3 protein. The sample lists approximately 550,000 distinct CDR3 sequences, 13% seen once, with around 15% in the top ten. Sequenced material: PBMCs, taken on the day of the yellow fever booster vaccination. The source of these receptors is a man younger than 45 who received the YFV17D yellow fever vaccine. Both conserved end residues are part of each CDR3.

V gene	J gene	CDR3 protein
TRBV7-9	TRBJ1-6	CASSLYAGRKNSPLHF
TRBV7-9	TRBJ1-4	CASSIGQVAHEKLFF
TRBV27	TRBJ2-3	CASSWAGPPMADTQYF
TRBV7-3	TRBJ2-7	CASSLVGLAGRLIGYEQYF
TRBV25-1	TRBJ1-6	CASSGYDRNSYNSPLHF
TRBV29-1	TRBJ2-2	CSVVGLAGGPVSGELFF
TRBV12-3/TRBV12-4	TRBJ2-4	CASRGDKNIQYF
TRBV7-2	TRBJ2-3	CASSFLEDTQYF
TRBV5-4	TRBJ2-4	CASSRQGTQTIQYF
TRBV4-3	TRBJ1-2	CASSQVLRSNYGYTF
TRBV6-2/TRBV6-3	TRBJ2-2	CASSNSPARQPNTGELFF
TRBV29-1	TRBJ2-3	CSASWGDTQYF
TRBV7-9	TRBJ2-7	CASSPGRSGTPYEQYF
TRBV29-1	TRBJ2-1	CSVTELAGASVEQFF
TRBV5-1	TRBJ2-7	CASSPGVGTTSYEQYF
TRBV12-3/TRBV12-4	TRBJ2-3	CASSFNGGPGRDFF
TRBV5-5	TRBJ1-1	CASSFQGSTEAFF
TRBV10-3	TRBJ1-3	CAHGTGFTGNTIYF